The clone carrying this T cell receptor beta chain was seen many times. This specimen comes from a study of human T cells and chemical hapten exposure. Time point of the sample: pre-sensitization, week 0. Treatment in this sample: therapeutic diphenylcyclopropenone sensitization with weekly scalp DPC. TCRdb reprocessed the RACE reads via MiXCR and lists one record per CDR3 protein. The sample includes tens of thousands of distinct CDR3 sequences, over 8% of them seen just once. The V and J ends lost 3 bases and 4 bases respectively, with 12 bases between them. Germline V gives CDR1 LGHDT, CDR2 YNNKEL (reference sequence). The CDR3 runs to 15 residues.

V usage is TRBV3-1 and J usage is TRBJ2-2; D is ambiguous. This clonotype originated in a middle-aged woman with alopecia areata. Some clones in this sample may be carry-over from other donors' samples. Specimen: whole blood, collected in connection with sensitization to the hapten diphenylcyclopropenone (DPC). The CDR3 sequence: CASSQRGRTTGELFF. The DNA for the CDR3 is TGTGCCAGCAGCCAGCGCGGACGGACCACCGGGGAGCTGTTTTTT.